Below are 18 T cell receptor beta chains sequenced from a single sample in a study of lymphopenia after photon versus proton radiotherapy. Produced via immunoSEQ multiplex PCR; TCRdb's table is partial and in-frame only. The sample includes 15,000 to 20,000 clones, 84% seen only once; the top ten take around 3%. This sample comprised peripheral blood, obtained from a patient treated with photon-based radiotherapy. The receptors originated from a woman aged 50 to 65 with pancreatic cancer.

This chain links TRBV5-1 with TRBJ2-7; D remains unclear. The CDR3 has 14 amino acids. Germline lookup yields CDR1 SGHRS and CDR2 YFSETQ. V shed 0 bases and J shed 4 bases, with 11 bases lying between them. The CDR3 here is CASSLVPRSYEQYF. The DNA for the CDR3 is TGCGCCAGCAGCTTGGTTCCCAGGTCGTACGAGCAGTACTTC.

The chain carries TRBV5-8 and TRBJ1-3, with no clear D. V lost 4 bases to trimming and J lost 0 bases, with 11 bases between them. This CDR3 region has 15 residues. Germline V gene sequence: CDR1 SGHTS, CDR2 YDEGEE. The CDR3 DNA is TGTGCCAGCAGCGCGGAGGGTCTCTCTGGAAACACCATATATTTT. This sequence encodes CASSAEGLSGNTIYF.

This clone was detected only once. The chain has TRBV2 and TRBJ2-5, with D uncertain. Looked up from germline, CDR1 is SNHLY and CDR2 is FYNNEI. There are 12 residues in the CDR3. Trimming took off 3 bases at V and 4 bases at J, with 6 bases between the two ends. In DNA, the CDR3 is TGTGCCAGCAGTGACTTCGGAGAGACCCAGTACTTC. Translating gives CASSDFGETQYF.

The rearrangement links TRBV18 to TRBJ1-5, with D possibly being TRBD1 (6 bases). The length of the CDR3 is 17 residues. V was clipped by 4 bases and J by 0 bases, with 16 bases between them. The germline V gene encodes CDR1 KGHSH and CDR2 LQKENI. This CDR3 reads CASSLTVGQTSNQPQHF. CDR3 in DNA: TGTGCCAGCTCACTGACCGTCGGACAGACTAGCAATCAGCCCCAGCATTTT.

This chain connects TRBV11-2 to TRBJ2-7; 12 nucleotides line up with TRBD2. CDR3 length: 15 residues. Germline trimming cut 2 bases from V and 5 bases from J; bases unmatched to any gene: 4. Germline V gives CDR1 SGHAT, CDR2 FQNNGV. The CDR3 region is CASSLTSGRMHEQYF. The CDR3 DNA sequence: TGTGCCAGCAGCTTAACTAGCGGGAGGATGCACGAGCAGTACTTC.

J is TRBJ2-2 and V is TRBV6-5; TRBD1 might be the D (5 bases). The CDR3 runs to 14 residues. Looked up from germline, CDR1 is MNHEY and CDR2 is SVGAGI. V lost 5 bases to trimming and J lost 2 bases, with 9 bases between them. The CDR3 protein is CASSKGHNTGELFF. DNA of the CDR3: TGTGCCAGCAGTAAAGGACATAACACCGGGGAGCTGTTTTTT.

The chain recombines TRBV5-1 with TRBJ2-7; tentative D call: TRBD2 (5 bases). The germline V gene has CDR1 SGHRS and CDR2 YFSETQ. The CDR3 has 15 residues. Trimming shortened V by 3 bases and J by 5 bases, and 18 bases separated the two germline ends. The CDR3 reads CASSWMQRQSDEQYF. In nucleotides, the CDR3 is TGCGCCAGCAGCTGGATGCAGCGGCAATCCGACGAGCAGTACTTC.

The chain uses TRBV11-2 and TRBJ2-7; possible D gene TRBD2, 5 bases. Trimming removed 2 bases from V and 7 bases from J, with 15 bases in between. CDR1 SGHAT and CDR2 FQNNGV come from the germline V gene. The CDR3 length is 14 residues. The CDR3 DNA reads as TGTGCCAGCAGCTTACAGTCGGGGTCTACGGAGCAGTACTTC. Its protein is CASSLQSGSTEQYF. Drawing the rest from reference TRBV11-2 and TRBJ2-7, the complete variable domain is EAGVAQSPRYKIIEKRQSVAFWCNPISGHATLYWYQQILGQGPKLLIQFQNNGVVDDSQLPKDRFSAERLKGVDSTLKIQPAKLEDSAVYLCASSLQSGSTEQYFGPGTRLTVT.

This clone was recorded a few times. J is TRBJ2-5 and V is TRBV6-1, with TRBD1 identical over 12 bases. Trimming at V came to 6 bases and at J to 4 bases, leaving 3 bases not matched to a gene. The length of the CDR3 is 14 residues. CDR1 MNHNS and CDR2 SASEGT come from the germline V gene. Written as DNA, the CDR3 is TGTGCCAGCAGAGGGGACAGGGGGCGAGAGACCCAGTACTTC. This translates into CASRGDRGRETQYF.

The gene calls are TRBV7-2 and TRBJ1-2; tentatively, D is TRBD1 (5 bases). CDR3 size: 14 residues. V lost 2 bases to trimming and J lost 8 bases, with 15 bases between them. Germline V CDR1 and CDR2: SGHTA, FQGNSA. The CDR3 nucleotides read TGTGCCAGCAGCTTACTGGGGCAGGGCAGGGGCTACACCTTC. Residues: CASSLLGQGRGYTF.

The V call is TRBV6-4, the J call TRBJ1-1; D uncertain. This CDR3 has 14 residues. From germline, CDR1 is MRHNA and CDR2 SNTAGT. V lost 0 bases, J lost 2 bases, and 7 bases lay in between. The CDR3 coding sequence is TGTGCCAGCAGTGACTCGTTAAGAAACACTGAAGCTTTCTTT. This codes for CASSDSLRNTEAFF.

V is TRBV30 and J is TRBJ1-1; 7 bases align to TRBD1. Germline trimming cut 1 base from V and 7 bases from J; bases unmatched to any gene: 6. Germline-derived CDR1 and CDR2 are GTSNPN and SVGIG (reference sequence). The CDR3 spans 13 residues. CDR3 loop: CAWSGPYRGEAFF. As DNA, the CDR3 is TGTGCCTGGAGTGGGCCCTACAGGGGTGAAGCTTTCTTT.

The V gene is TRBV7-2, the J gene TRBJ2-2; maybe TRBD2 (5 bases). V was shortened by 2 bases and J by 6 bases, with 13 bases between the two germline ends. This CDR3 has 15 amino acids. Germline V gives CDR1 SGHTA, CDR2 FQGNSA. The CDR3 coding sequence is TGTGCCAGCAGCTTATTTAGCGAGTTCGCCGGGGAGCTGTTTTTT. It specifies CASSLFSEFAGELFF.

The chain recombines TRBV14 with TRBJ1-2; the D is unclear. The CDR3 is 12 residues long. With 5 bases removed from V and 2 bases from J, the gap between germline ends came to 6 bases. CDR1 and CDR2 (germline): SGHDN, FVKESK. For the CDR3, the DNA is TGTGCCAGCAGCTCTCAAAACTATGGCTACACCTTC. Encoded protein: CASSSQNYGYTF.

The genes are TRBV7-9 and TRBJ2-3; D gene ambiguous. The germline gives CDR1 SEHNR, CDR2 FQNEAQ (reference sequence). This CDR3 region has 13 residues. V lost 8 bases, J lost 0 bases, and 9 bases lay in between. CDR3: CASQRSSTDTQYF. DNA of the CDR3: TGTGCCAGCCAAAGGTCTAGCACAGATACGCAGTATTTT.

This chain links TRBV29-1 with TRBJ2-1; 9 bases map to TRBD2. Germline trimming cut 4 bases from V and 15 bases from J; bases unmatched to any gene: 7. This CDR3 comprises 11 residues. Germline assignment: CDR1 SQVTM and CDR2 ANQGSEA. DNA for the CDR3: TGCAGCGTTGTCGGACTAGCGCGGTGGTTCTTC. It encodes CSVVGLARWFF.

The rearrangement joins TRBV19 to TRBJ2-1, with D unresolved. The germline CDR1 and CDR2 sequences are LNHDA and SQIVND (reference sequence). The CDR3 runs 15 residues. Trimming shortened V by 3 bases and J by 0 bases, and 9 bases separated the two germline ends. CDR3 sequence: CASSISLSSYNEQFF. In DNA, the CDR3 is TGTGCCAGTAGTATCTCTTTGAGCTCCTACAATGAGCAGTTCTTC.

The genes are TRBV11-2 and TRBJ1-2; D possibly corresponds to TRBD1 (6 bases). The CDR3 has 17 amino acids. Germline loops: CDR1 SGHAT, CDR2 FQNNGV. V lost 4 bases and J lost 7, with 25 bases in between. This chain's CDR3 is CASSSPRKGGGLGGYTF. The CDR3 bases are TGTGCCAGCAGCTCCCCTCGGAAAGGGGGTGGCTTGGGTGGCTACACCTTC.